Following are 22 T cell receptor beta chains from one sample sequenced in a study of T cells in Graves' hyperthyroidism and ophthalmopathy. From RNA transcripts, TCR beta CDR3 regions were amplified. First-round RT-PCR targeting the TCR CDR3 was performed with the HTBI primer set. One entry per CDR3 protein results from TCRdb running MiXCR on the multiplex PCR reads. The sample carries around 370,000 distinct CDR3 sequences, approximately 17% recorded once. Sequenced material: blood. These receptors were obtained from a man younger than 35 with Graves' ophthalmopathy.

This clonotype appeared a few times. A much larger clone sits a single nucleotide away, making a read error possible. CDR3 amino acids: CAGSFNSATDTQYF. The CDR3 region has the DNA TGCGCCGGCAGCTTCAACTCGGCCACAGATACGCAGTATTTT. The chain is built from TRBV5-1 and TRBJ2-3; D is undetermined. CDR1 is SGHRS and CDR2 is YFSETQ in the germline V gene. This CDR3 region has 14 residues.

This clonotype was picked up a small number of times. This chain uses TRBV5-6 with TRBJ1-1; the match to TRBD1 covers 8 bases. CDR1 is SGHDT, CDR2 YYEEEE, per germline. This CDR3 is 16 amino acids long. With V trimmed by 4 bases and J by 7 bases, 15 bases remained unmatched. This CDR3 reads CASSGGVGQGKYEAFF. CDR3 nucleotides: TGTGCCAGCAGCGGAGGGGTAGGACAGGGAAAATATGAAGCTTTCTTT.

The chain employs TRBV27 and TRBJ2-7; D is possibly TRBD1 (5 bases). This CDR3 is 16 amino acids long. Germline V CDR1 and CDR2: MNHEY, SMNVEV (reference sequence). V lost 3 bases and J lost 2, with 17 bases in between. The CDR3 spells CASSFRVGPGPYEQYF. In DNA, the CDR3 is TGTGCCAGCAGTTTCAGGGTGGGTCCCGGACCCTACGAGCAGTACTTC.

This clonotype was observed a handful of times. The V call is TRBV6-1, the J call TRBJ2-2; D gene unclear. V lost 6 bases to trimming and J lost 2 bases, with 7 bases between them. The germline gives CDR1 MNHNS, CDR2 SASEGT. The CDR3 length is 13 residues. The CDR3 DNA sequence: TGTGCCAGCAGCGCGGACAACACCGGGGAGCTGTTTTTT. Encoded protein: CASSADNTGELFF.

This clonotype was counted a single time. V gene TRBV13 combines with J gene TRBJ2-7; D possibly corresponds to TRBD1 (6 bases). This CDR3 comprises 15 residues. The germline gives CDR1 PRHDT, CDR2 FYEKMQ (reference sequence). With 5 bases removed from V and 0 bases from J, the gap between germline ends came to 14 bases. Written as DNA, the CDR3 is TGTGCCAGCAGCATCTTCGACAGGCCCTCCTACGAGCAGTACTTC. Its translation: CASSIFDRPSYEQYF.

This rearrangement joins TRBV19 to TRBJ2-5; 7 bases align to TRBD2. Germline V CDR1 and CDR2: LNHDA, SQIVND (reference sequence). V was clipped by 1 base and J by 2 bases; unmatched bases: 4. The CDR3 is 15 residues long. The CDR3 reads CASSIAGGIQETQYF. As DNA, the CDR3 is TGTGCCAGTAGTATAGCGGGGGGAATACAAGAGACCCAGTACTTC.

This sequence joins TRBV5-4 and TRBJ2-1, with 11 bases identical to TRBD2. CDR3 size: 17 residues. The ends lost 4 bases at V and 2 bases at J; junction bases unmatched: 8. Germline V gene sequence: CDR1 SGHNT, CDR2 YYREEE (reference sequence). CDR3 sequence: CASSLGVSGGAYNEQFF. CDR3 bases: TGTGCCAGCAGCCTTGGGGTTAGCGGGGGGGCCTACAATGAGCAGTTCTTC.

J is TRBJ2-2 and V is TRBV6-1, with 8 bases identical to TRBD1. The CDR3 is 15 residues long. Trimming at V came to 6 bases and at J to 3 bases, leaving 6 bases not matched to a gene. CDR1 is MNHNS and CDR2 is SASEGT in the germline V gene. CDR3 nucleotides: TGTGCCAGCAGCCCGCAGGGGGCTTACACCGGGGAGCTGTTTTTT. Its translation is CASSPQGAYTGELFF.

This clonotype has more than one count but fewer than ten. The chain recombines TRBV27 with TRBJ1-5; D ambiguous. Germline V gives CDR1 MNHEY, CDR2 SMNVEV (reference sequence). Trimming removed 0 bases from V and 6 bases from J, with 15 bases in between. The CDR3 covers 16 residues. The chain's CDR3 is CASSLSGEAEPQPQHF. The CDR3, as DNA: TGTGCCAGCAGTTTATCCGGAGAAGCAGAGCCTCAGCCCCAGCATTTT.

This clonotype showed up just a few times. The chain employs TRBV7-3 and TRBJ2-2, with a weak D call TRBD2 (7 bases). The CDR3 is 16 amino acids. The germline CDR1 and CDR2 sequences are SGHTA and FQGTGA. V lost 1 base and J lost 4, with 13 bases in between. CDR3 protein: CASSLNGGQSTGELFF. The CDR3 DNA reads as TGTGCCAGCAGCTTAAACGGGGGGCAGAGCACCGGGGAGCTGTTTTTT.

This chain joins TRBV15 and TRBJ1-3; no clear D gene. The V gene lost 1 base and the J gene lost 4 bases, with 8 bases spanning the gap. The CDR3 is made up of 14 amino acids. Germline V lookup: CDR1 LNHNV, CDR2 YYDKDF (reference sequence). CDR3 DNA sequence: TGTGCCACCAGCAGAGTGGGATCCGGAAACACCATATATTTT. It codes for CATSRVGSGNTIYF.

This clonotype has just one count. The rearrangement joins TRBV2 to TRBJ2-7; 10 nucleotides match TRBD2. There are 16 residues in the CDR3. The germline V gene encodes CDR1 SNHLY and CDR2 FYNNEI. The trim removed 6 bases at V and 1 base at J, leaving 9 bases unmatched. The CDR3 sequence: CASRVTSGAGSYEQYF. CDR3 sequence (DNA): TGTGCCAGCAGGGTTACTAGCGGGGCAGGGTCCTACGAGCAGTACTTC.

This clonotype was counted many times. This chain uses TRBV12-3 or TRBV12-4 with TRBJ1-1, with a tentative D call TRBD1 (5 bases). This CDR3 contains 15 residues. V lost 1 base and J 4 bases, leaving 13 bases between the germline ends. CDR3 loop: CASSLGGALSTEAFF. Written as DNA, the CDR3 is TGTGCCAGCAGTTTAGGAGGGGCCCTGAGCACTGAAGCTTTCTTT.

The chain has TRBV28 and TRBJ2-5; D unresolved. V lost 6 bases to trimming and J lost 5 bases, with 16 bases between them. The CDR3 has 14 amino acids. Germline values: CDR1 MDHEN, CDR2 SYDVKM. CDR3 sequence (DNA): TGTGCCAGCAGATCCCCGGTGGTCGGGGAGACCCAGTACTTC. Its protein is CASRSPVVGETQYF.

This clonotype has a count of ten or more. The CDR3 here is CASSLGQVTYEQYF. CDR3 sequence (DNA): TGCGCCAGCAGCTTGGGGCAGGTGACCTACGAGCAGTACTTC. V gene TRBV5-1 combines with J gene TRBJ2-7; D unresolved. From germline, CDR1 is SGHRS and CDR2 YFSETQ. The CDR3 covers 14 residues. Between the trimmed V and J ends, which lost 0 bases and 2 bases, there was a span of 9 bases. Using reference TRBV5-1 and TRBJ2-7 for the parts outside the CDR3, the full variable domain is KAGVTQTPRYLIKTRGQQVTLSCSPISGHRSVSWYQQTPGQGLQFLFEYFSETQRNKGNFPGRFSGRQFSNSRSEMNVSTLELGDSALYLCASSLGQVTYEQYFGPGTRLTVT.

This clonotype was counted ten times or more. The chain couples TRBV12-3 or TRBV12-4 to TRBJ2-5; TRBD2 matches 9 bases. After removal of 4 bases from V and 5 bases from J, the junction contained 8 bases not matched to a gene. This CDR3 has 15 residues. CDR3 residues: CASSSAGGGAETQYF. The CDR3 nucleotides read TGTGCCAGCAGTTCCGCCGGCGGGGGGGCGGAGACCCAGTACTTC.

This clonotype was observed a few times. J is TRBJ1-5 and V is TRBV19, with a weak D call TRBD1 (5 bases). The V and J ends lost 6 bases and 6 bases respectively, with 9 bases between them. CDR3 length: 12 residues. From germline, CDR1 is LNHDA and CDR2 SQIVND (reference sequence). CDR3 amino acids: CASRRGSQPQHF. The CDR3 DNA reads as TGTGCCAGTAGAAGGGGTAGTCAGCCCCAGCATTTT.

In its sample, this clonotype was seen a few times. This chain connects TRBV29-1 to TRBJ1-2; D ambiguous. Per germline, CDR1 SQVTM and CDR2 ANQGSEA. The CDR3 spans 13 residues. V was clipped by 6 bases and J by 4 bases, with 15 bases between them. CDR3 sequence: CSVRASGIYGYTF. The CDR3, as DNA: TGCAGCGTGAGGGCCTCGGGTATCTATGGCTACACCTTC.

This clonotype has ten or more counts. The chain has TRBV20-1 and TRBJ1-5; D is possibly TRBD1 (6 bases). CDR1 is DFQATT, CDR2 SNEGSKA, per germline (reference sequence). V lost 5 bases and J lost 6, with 8 bases in between. The CDR3 length is 11 residues. CDR3 protein: CSAPGVQPQHF. CDR3 sequence (DNA): TGCAGTGCTCCAGGGGTTCAGCCCCAGCATTTT.

This clonotype was seen repeatedly, ten times or more. The chain combines TRBV18 with TRBJ1-5, with TRBD1 identical over 10 bases. Germline values: CDR1 KGHSH, CDR2 LQKENI. The CDR3 consists of 14 residues. The junction had 4 bases not matched to a gene; V was cut back by 8 bases and J by 3 bases. DNA of the CDR3: TGTGCCAGCCACGGGACAGGGGACAATCAGCCCCAGCATTTT. This gives the protein CASHGTGDNQPQHF.

The gene calls are TRBV9 and TRBJ1-4; D perhaps matches TRBD1 (5 bases). Germline lookup yields CDR1 SGDLS and CDR2 YYNGEE. V lost 2 bases and J 4 bases, leaving 18 bases between the germline ends. The CDR3 totals 17 residues. This CDR3 is CASSVGASGMINEKLFF. In nucleotides, the CDR3 is TGTGCCAGCAGCGTGGGTGCGTCAGGGATGATTAATGAAAAACTGTTTTTT.

This clonotype was recorded a few times. The V gene is TRBV28, the J gene TRBJ1-5; D call uncertain. This CDR3 is 16 amino acids long. Trimming cost V 6 bases and J 2 bases, with 17 bases left between them. Germline CDR1 reads MDHEN; CDR2 reads SYDVKM. The CDR3 sequence is CASSSDDPVGNQPQHF. The CDR3 DNA sequence: TGTGCCAGCAGCTCCGACGACCCGGTCGGCAATCAGCCCCAGCATTTT. The full variable domain, its missing parts supplied by reference TRBV28 and TRBJ1-5, is DVKVTQSSRYLVKRTGEKVFLECVQDMDHENMFWYRQDPGLGLRLIYFSYDVKMKEKGDIPEGYSVSREKKERFSLILESASTNQTSMYLCASSSDDPVGNQPQHFGDGTRLSIL.